What follows are 8 T cell receptor beta chains derived from one specimen sequenced in a study of technical replicates of blood from a few donors. Clones were sequenced by immunoSEQ multiplex PCR, and TCRdb holds only the in-frame ones, with some missing. The sample yields just over 80,000 clones, around 96% seen once. Sequenced sample: T cells isolated from PBMCs. The source is a human donor in good health.

V is TRBV7-3 and J is TRBJ2-1; TRBD2 might be the D (5 bases). The CDR3 spans 14 residues. Germline CDR1 reads SGHTA; CDR2 reads FQGTGA. Between the trimmed V and J ends, which lost 3 bases and 3 bases, there was a span of 9 bases. The CDR3 reads CASSFGGLYNEQFF. CDR3 DNA: TGTGCCAGCAGCTTCGGCGGGCTCTACAATGAGCAGTTCTTC.

The CDR3 nucleotides are TGTGCCAGCAGTTACGGAGGGGAGCAGTACTTC. Amino acid sequence: CASSYGGEQYF. The V and J genes are TRBV6-8 and TRBJ2-7; maybe TRBD2 (6 bases). The CDR3 is 11 amino acids. Between the trimmed V and J ends, which lost 2 bases and 7 bases, there was a span of 6 bases. The germline gives CDR1 MNHGY, CDR2 SAAAGT.

The chain couples TRBV27 to TRBJ1-2, with D uncertain. The germline CDR1 and CDR2 sequences are MNHEY and SMNVEV (reference sequence). V was pared by 5 bases and J by 5 bases, with 21 bases between. The CDR3 is 16 residues long. Here the CDR3 reads CASSPSDGPRGYGYTF. Here the CDR3 DNA reads TGTGCCAGCAGTCCCTCAGACGGGCCCAGAGGGTATGGCTACACCTTC.

This clone is deemed medium-sized. The gene calls are TRBV30 and TRBJ2-2; 7 bases fit TRBD2. Germline-derived CDR1 and CDR2 are GTSNPN and SVGIG (reference sequence). Trimming at V came to 8 bases and at J to 7 bases, leaving 16 bases not matched to a gene. The CDR3 has 15 residues. The CDR3 bases are TGTGCCCGACCCGGAGGGGAGGGTGATGGCGGGGAGCTGTTTTTT. Protein sequence: CARPGGEGDGGELFF.

The V and J genes are TRBV6-4 and TRBJ1-5; possible D gene TRBD1, 5 bases. CDR3 length: 13 amino acids. CDR1 is MRHNA, CDR2 SNTAGT, per germline. Deletions cut 2 bases from V and 6 bases from J, with 8 bases between. The DNA of the CDR3 is TGTGCCAGCAGTGACGCTACAGGTCAGCCCCAGCATTTT. Translation: CASSDATGQPQHF.

The rearrangement uses TRBV19 and TRBJ1-1; D not certain. Germline CDR1 LNHDA, CDR2 SQIVND (reference sequence). The CDR3 runs to 15 residues. The germline V and J ends were trimmed by 5 bases and 5 bases, with 18 bases remaining between them. DNA for the CDR3: TGTGCCAGTAGTCCGAACCCTACGAGGTCGACTGAAGCTTTCTTT. Protein: CASSPNPTRSTEAFF.

This clone was observed a single time. The gene calls are TRBV29-1 and TRBJ2-7; 8 nucleotides match TRBD1. This CDR3 spans 13 amino acids. CDR1 SQVTM and CDR2 ANQGSEA come from the germline V gene. V shed 4 bases, J shed 3 bases, and the junction held 5 bases outside the gene matches. The CDR3 here is CSVATGESYEQYF. DNA for the CDR3: TGCAGCGTTGCGACAGGGGAGAGCTACGAGCAGTACTTC.

The V call is TRBV25-1, the J call TRBJ2-3; no clear D gene. Trimming pared 3 bases from V and 3 bases from J, leaving 10 bases between. The germline gives CDR1 MGHDK, CDR2 SYGVNS. The CDR3 is 14 amino acids. As DNA, the CDR3 is TGTGCCAGCAGTGAGGATCGGGTTACAGATACGCAGTATTTT. Translated, it gives CASSEDRVTDTQYF.